These T cell receptor beta chains were read from a single sample in a study of blood T cell repertoires in COVID-19. Some clones are missing from TCRdb's copy, which holds only in-frame ones; the method was immunoSEQ multiplex PCR. The table includes about 150,000 clones, approximately 87% detected once. Sequenced material: peripheral blood. The receptors here all came from a woman aged 45-60 years with active or convalescent COVID-19. Both conserved end residues are part of each CDR3. A D gene is named only where the DNA matches it firmly. Clone size is not always given. Where it is, it says once, few, many or a class for expanded clones.

>NA|TRBJ2-5|once|TRBV6-1
CASSEVGFEETQYF
TGTGCCAGCAGTGAAGTCGGTTTCGAGGAGACCCAGTACTTC
>TRBD2|TRBJ2-3|NA|TRBV29-1
CSVEGNTAGVSTDTQYF
TGCAGCGTTGAGGGGAATACAGCGGGAGTGTCCACAGATACGCAGTATTTT
>NA|TRBJ1-5|NA|TRBV18
CASSPTGNQPQHF
TGTGCCAGCTCACCAACAGGCAATCAGCCCCAGCATTTT
>TRBD1|TRBJ1-3|NA|TRBV19
CASRRDSSSGNTIYF
TGTGCCAGTAGGAGGGACAGTAGCTCTGGAAACACCATATATTTT
>NA|TRBJ1-1|NA|TRBV30
CAWSGSSEAFF
TGTGCCTGGAGTGGGAGCAGTGAAGCTTTCTTT
>NA|TRBJ1-2|NA|TRBV6-2/TRBV6-3
CASSYGTGGYTF
TGTGCCAGCAGTTATGGTACAGGAGGCTACACCTTC
>NA|TRBJ2-1|NA|TRBV4-2
CASSPLKGGYNEQFF
TGTGCCAGCAGTCCCCTGAAAGGAGGGTACAATGAGCAGTTCTTC
>NA|TRBJ1-2|NA|TRBV12-3/TRBV12-4
CASSSTGPYGYTF
TGTGCCAGCAGTTCCACAGGCCCCTATGGCTACACCTTC
>NA|TRBJ2-1|NA|TRBV7-2
CASSLGTRTYNEQFF
TGTGCCAGCAGCTTAGGGACAAGAACCTACAATGAGCAGTTCTTC
>NA|TRBJ1-5|NA|TRBV3-1/TRBV3-2
CASSQRAGVHNQPQHF
TGTGCCAGCAGCCAAAGAGCAGGGGTCCACAATCAGCCCCAGCATTTT
>NA|TRBJ1-4|NA|TRBV2
CASSEAGREKLFF
TGTGCCAGCAGTGAAGCGGGGAGGGAAAAACTGTTTTTT
>TRBD1|TRBJ1-2|NA|TRBV6-2/TRBV6-3
CASSYSPGQGYYGYTF
TGTGCCAGCAGTTACTCACCAGGACAGGGGTACTATGGCTACACCTTC
>NA|TRBJ2-7|NA|TRBV27
CASSLKRSSYEQYF
TGTGCCAGCAGTCTAAAAAGGAGCTCCTACGAGCAGTACTTC
>NA|TRBJ1-2|NA|TRBV7-9
CASSLLSSYGYTF
TGTGCCAGCAGCTTATTATCCAGCTATGGCTACACCTTC
>TRBD2|TRBJ2-3|NA|TRBV4-2
CASSQPERGRTDTQYF
TGTGCCAGCAGCCAACCAGAGCGGGGGCGCACAGATACGCAGTATTTT
>NA|TRBJ1-2|NA|TRBV25-1
CASSDAGTQTYGYTF
TGTGCCAGCAGTGACGCCGGGACTCAGACGTATGGCTACACCTTC
>TRBD1|TRBJ2-5|NA|TRBV5-4
CASSSMTGPETQYF
TGTGCCAGCAGCTCTATGACAGGGCCGGAGACCCAGTACTTC
>TRBD1|TRBJ1-2|NA|TRBV6-2/TRBV6-3
CASSYSTGEGVSNYGYTF
TGTGCCAGCAGTTACTCGACAGGGGAAGGAGTAAGTAACTATGGCTACACCTTC
>NA|TRBJ1-1|NA|TRBV9
CASSVGRVGGAFF
TGTGCCAGCAGCGTAGGAAGGGTAGGGGGAGCTTTCTTT
>TRBD1|TRBJ2-7|NA|TRBV7-3
CASSLTPAGTGNDEQYF
TGTGCCAGCAGCTTAACGCCGGCCGGGACAGGGAACGACGAGCAGTACTTC
>NA|TRBJ1-2|NA|TRBV5-6
CASSLGRNYGYTF
TGTGCCAGCAGCTTGGGTCGGAACTATGGCTACACCTTC
>NA|TRBJ2-7|NA|TRBV5-4
CASSLLLQGEQYF
TGTGCCAGCAGCTTGCTTTTACAGGGTGAGCAGTACTTC
>NA|TRBJ1-1|NA|TRBV6-6
CASSYGDRFEAFF
TGTGCCAGCAGTTATGGTGACAGGTTTGAAGCTTTCTTT
>NA|TRBJ1-3|NA|TRBV9
CASSPGSSGNTIYF
TGTGCCAGCTCTCCGGGGAGCTCTGGAAACACCATATATTTT
>TRBD1|TRBJ1-4|NA|TRBV2
CASRRRDSGEKLFF
TGTGCCAGCAGGCGTAGGGACAGTGGGGAAAAACTGTTTTTT
>TRBD1|TRBJ1-2|few|TRBV29-1
CSVEGKTGEGGYTF
TGCAGCGTTGAAGGCAAGACAGGGGAGGGCGGCTACACCTTC